The rows below give T cell receptor beta chains drawn from one sample of a study of identical twins. TCRdb processed the 5' RACE reads anew with MiXCR; each CDR3 protein has one entry. The table records approximately 280,000 distinct CDR3 sequences, about 8.1% of them present only once. These data are also associated with another study on yellow fever vaccine responses in identical twins.

Sequenced material: memory (CD45RO+) T cells sorted from blood. The receptors were sampled from a woman aged 18-29 years in good health. Each CDR3 is given with its conserved first and last residue. D genes are given only for firm matches. Expanded clones get a size class; other rows say once, few or many, or leave the size out.

v_gene: TRBV5-1; j_gene: TRBJ2-6; abundance: .; d_gene: .; CDR3aa: CASSLGTALRRGANVLTF; CDR3nt: TGCGCCAGCAGCTTAGGTACGGCCCTCCGTCGGGGGGCCAACGTCCTGACTTTC
v_gene: TRBV6-4; j_gene: TRBJ2-2; abundance: many; d_gene: .; CDR3aa: CASSAVDLNTGELFF; CDR3nt: TGTGCCAGCAGTGCTGTGGATTTGAACACCGGGGAGCTGTTTTTT
v_gene: TRBV6-1; j_gene: TRBJ2-7; abundance: many; d_gene: .; CDR3aa: CASSPIRLTSLHEQYF; CDR3nt: TGTGCCAGCAGCCCAATCAGACTGACCTCCCTCCACGAGCAGTACTTC
v_gene: TRBV20-1; j_gene: TRBJ2-5; abundance: few; d_gene: TRBD2; CDR3aa: CSARQLAGGGKTQYF; CDR3nt: TGCAGTGCTAGACAACTAGCGGGAGGGGGAAAGACCCAGTACTTC
v_gene: TRBV20-1; j_gene: TRBJ2-7; abundance: .; d_gene: .; CDR3aa: CSAKLGIGYEQYF; CDR3nt: TGCAGTGCAAAACTAGGGATCGGCTACGAGCAGTACTTC
v_gene: TRBV6-1; j_gene: TRBJ2-3; abundance: .; d_gene: TRBD2; CDR3aa: CASSPGTRVVATQYF; CDR3nt: TGTGCCAGCAGTCCCGGGACTAGGGTTGTAGCTACGCAGTATTTT
v_gene: TRBV19; j_gene: TRBJ1-3; abundance: .; d_gene: .; CDR3aa: CASRGFGNTIYF; CDR3nt: TGTGCCAGTAGGGGTTTTGGAAACACCATATATTTT
v_gene: TRBV5-1; j_gene: TRBJ2-5; abundance: .; d_gene: .; CDR3aa: CASSPKDAARGETQYF; CDR3nt: TGCGCCAGCAGCCCTAAGGACGCCGCCAGGGGAGAGACCCAGTACTTC
v_gene: TRBV28; j_gene: TRBJ2-7; abundance: few; d_gene: .; CDR3aa: CASTLYIYSYEQYF; CDR3nt: TGTGCCAGCACCCTATACATATACTCCTACGAGCAGTACTTC
v_gene: TRBV5-6; j_gene: TRBJ1-2; abundance: .; d_gene: TRBD1; CDR3aa: CASSPPPTGSYGYTF; CDR3nt: TGTGCCAGCAGCCCTCCCCCGACAGGGAGCTATGGCTACACCTTC
v_gene: TRBV2; j_gene: TRBJ2-5; abundance: many; d_gene: TRBD2; CDR3aa: CASSTGLTRETQYF; CDR3nt: TGTGCCAGCAGTACGGGACTAACGCGGGAGACCCAGTACTTC
v_gene: TRBV4-1; j_gene: TRBJ2-1; abundance: many; d_gene: .; CDR3aa: CASSRVDFNNEQFF; CDR3nt: TGCGCCAGCAGCCGAGTGGACTTTAACAATGAGCAGTTCTTC
v_gene: TRBV20-1; j_gene: TRBJ2-3; abundance: .; d_gene: .; CDR3aa: CSSVGDTQYF; CDR3nt: TGCAGTTCCGTAGGAGATACGCAGTATTTT
v_gene: TRBV6-5; j_gene: TRBJ2-5; abundance: .; d_gene: .; CDR3aa: CASSYSGGTIETQYF; CDR3nt: TGTGCCAGCAGTTACTCAGGGGGAACTATAGAGACCCAGTACTTC
v_gene: TRBV9; j_gene: TRBJ2-2; abundance: .; d_gene: TRBD1; CDR3aa: CASSVGGTANTGELFF; CDR3nt: TGTGCCAGCAGCGTAGGTGGGACAGCGAACACCGGGGAGCTGTTTTTT
v_gene: TRBV11-2; j_gene: TRBJ2-1; abundance: .; d_gene: TRBD2; CDR3aa: CASSFETSGGGVGNEQFF; CDR3nt: TGTGCCAGCAGCTTCGAGACTAGCGGGGGGGGAGTTGGGAATGAGCAGTTCTTC
v_gene: TRBV11-2; j_gene: TRBJ2-3; abundance: few; d_gene: TRBD2; CDR3aa: CASSSLPGLAGGDTQYF; CDR3nt: TGTGCCAGCAGCTCACTTCCCGGACTAGCGGGGGGAGATACGCAGTATTTT
v_gene: TRBV6-5; j_gene: TRBJ2-7; abundance: .; d_gene: TRBD1; CDR3aa: CASSYPPGTGGKSYEQYF; CDR3nt: TGTGCCAGCAGTTACCCACCCGGGACAGGGGGCAAATCCTACGAGCAGTACTTC
v_gene: TRBV5-5; j_gene: TRBJ2-1; abundance: many; d_gene: TRBD2; CDR3aa: CASSTREGLSYEQFF; CDR3nt: TGTGCCAGCTCTACGCGGGAGGGCCTGTCCTATGAGCAGTTCTTC
v_gene: TRBV12-3/TRBV12-4; j_gene: TRBJ1-6; abundance: many; d_gene: .; CDR3aa: CASSLGQTWSPLHF; CDR3nt: TGTGCCAGCAGCCTAGGGCAGACCTGGTCACCCCTCCACTTT
v_gene: TRBV6-1; j_gene: TRBJ2-3; abundance: .; d_gene: .; CDR3aa: CASRTQQGNTDTQYF; CDR3nt: TGTGCCAGCAGGACCCAACAGGGAAACACAGATACGCAGTATTTT
v_gene: TRBV24-1; j_gene: TRBJ2-5; abundance: few; d_gene: TRBD1; CDR3aa: CATSDQGGSGRETQYF; CDR3nt: TGTGCCACCAGTGACCAAGGGGGCTCTGGAAGGGAGACCCAGTACTTC